This passage covers 21 T cell receptor beta chains from one sample sequenced in a study of a mutant IDH1 vaccine in newly diagnosed glioma. Some clones are missing from TCRdb's copy, which holds only in-frame ones; the method was immunoSEQ multiplex PCR. The sample contains roughly 71,000 clones, 70% to 90% of which appear only once. Time point noted: baseline, week 1 (first vaccination visit). The treatment is: pre-vaccination baseline after standard-of-care therapy. The input for sequencing was PBMCs, taken from a glioma patient treated with radiotherapy, temozolomide or both. The receptors were gathered from a man aged 25-40 years with glioma.

This chain connects TRBV5-5 to TRBJ1-1; 8 nucleotides match TRBD1. The V segment lost 7 bases and the J segment 2 bases; nucleotides outside the gene matches: 4. Germline CDR1 and CDR2: SGHKS and YYEKEE (reference sequence). The CDR3 runs to 13 residues. The CDR3 sequence: CASGQGINTEAFF. For the CDR3, the DNA is TGTGCCAGCGGACAGGGAATCAACACTGAAGCTTTCTTT.

The rearrangement links TRBV5-1 to TRBJ2-7; D is unresolved. This CDR3 spans 13 amino acids. V was trimmed by 7 bases and J by 0 bases, leaving 11 bases between them. CDR1 and CDR2 (germline): SGHRS, YFSETQ. The CDR3 region is CASEDGHSYEQYF. In DNA form, the CDR3 reads TGCGCCAGCGAGGACGGCCACTCCTACGAGCAGTACTTC.

This rearrangement joins TRBV15 to TRBJ2-7; unclear D gene. Trimming cost V 0 bases and J 5 bases, with 20 bases left between them. CDR1 LNHNV and CDR2 YYDKDF come from the germline V gene (reference sequence). The CDR3 runs to 17 residues. CDR3 sequence (DNA): TGTGCCACCAGCAGAGATTTTGGGTCCGATGCGTACGACGAGCAGTACTTC. It encodes CATSRDFGSDAYDEQYF.

CDR3 sequence reads: CATHLGMNTEAFF. In DNA, the CDR3 is TGTGCCACCCATCTGGGGATGAACACTGAAGCTTTCTTT. The gene calls are TRBV28 and TRBJ1-1; D ambiguous. The germline V gene has CDR1 MDHEN and CDR2 SYDVKM. The CDR3 loop spans 13 amino acids. The ends were cut back, 10 bases at V and 0 bases at J, with 12 bases in the middle.

In this sample, this clone turned up a few times. The rearrangement links TRBV28 to TRBJ1-4; D remains ambiguous. V was clipped by 7 bases and J by 7 bases, with 22 bases between them. This CDR3 is built from 16 residues. Germline CDR1 MDHEN, CDR2 SYDVKM. Here the CDR3 DNA reads TGTGCCAGCACCACCTCCTCCGCGGCCGAGATTGAAAAACTGTTTTTT. It codes for CASTTSSAAEIEKLFF.

The genes are TRBV28 and TRBJ1-1, with D hard to call. Trimming removed 6 bases at V and 4 bases at J, with 15 bases between. The CDR3 is 14 residues long. Germline CDR1 and CDR2: MDHEN and SYDVKM. The CDR3 is CASSTRFEGTEAFF. For the CDR3, the DNA is TGTGCCAGCAGCACCCGTTTTGAGGGCACTGAAGCTTTCTTT. Variable domain in full (rest from reference TRBV28 and TRBJ1-1): DVKVTQSSRYLVKRTGEKVFLECVQDMDHENMFWYRQDPGLGLRLIYFSYDVKMKEKGDIPEGYSVSREKKERFSLILESASTNQTSMYLCASSTRFEGTEAFFGQGTRLTVV.

This clone was picked up one time. This chain links TRBV28 with TRBJ1-1; no reliable D call. CDR1 is MDHEN and CDR2 is SYDVKM in the germline V gene. The CDR3 consists of 11 residues. Trimming removed 6 bases at V and 3 bases at J, with 5 bases between. The CDR3: CASRLYTEAFF. The CDR3 DNA reads TGTGCCAGCAGACTGTACACTGAAGCTTTCTTT. The entire variable domain, with the rest obtained from reference TRBV28 and TRBJ1-1, is as follows: DVKVTQSSRYLVKRTGEKVFLECVQDMDHENMFWYRQDPGLGLRLIYFSYDVKMKEKGDIPEGYSVSREKKERFSLILESASTNQTSMYLCASRLYTEAFFGQGTRLTVV.

The rearrangement uses TRBV15 and TRBJ1-6; tentative D call: TRBD1 (6 bases). Trimming removed 3 bases at V and 6 bases at J, with 9 bases between. This CDR3 has 14 amino acids. The germline CDR1 and CDR2 sequences are LNHNV and YYDKDF (reference sequence). This CDR3 is CATSRDRLNSPLHF. The CDR3 DNA follows: TGTGCCACCAGCAGGGACAGACTTAATTCACCCCTCCACTTT.

J is TRBJ2-7 and V is TRBV7-6; D gene ambiguous. This CDR3 is 15 amino acids long. Germline CDR1 reads SGHVS; CDR2 reads FNYEAQ. Deletions cut 3 bases from V and 6 bases from J, with 18 bases between. CDR3 in DNA: TGTGCCAGCAGCTTCGATCCCGGGTACGATGGCGAGCAGTACTTC. Amino acids: CASSFDPGYDGEQYF.

The CDR3 region is CASSQDGGTGYHNEQFF. The CDR3 DNA reads as TGTGCCAGCAGCCAAGATGGCGGGACAGGGTACCACAATGAGCAGTTCTTC. The genes are TRBV4-2 and TRBJ2-1; TRBD1 matches at 9 bases. CDR1 and CDR2 (germline): LGHNA, YNFKEQ. Trimming removed 0 bases from V and 5 bases from J; junction bases left unmatched: 8. The CDR3 sequence is 17 residues long.

This clone came up once. This chain uses TRBV27 with TRBJ2-3; D may be TRBD1 or TRBD2 (5 bases each). Trimming took off 2 bases at V and 6 bases at J, with 12 bases between the two ends. Germline CDR1 MNHEY, CDR2 SMNVEV (reference sequence). This CDR3 spans 14 amino acids. CDR3 amino acids: CASSLRWDGDTQYF. The CDR3 DNA sequence: TGTGCCAGCAGTTTAAGGTGGGACGGGGATACGCAGTATTTT.

The chain joins TRBV10-2 to TRBJ2-7; 10 nucleotides agree with TRBD1. The CDR3 covers 14 residues. Germline V gene sequence: CDR1 WSHSY, CDR2 SAAADI. Losses at the gene ends were 5 bases for V and 4 bases for J; bases not matched to a gene: 5. The CDR3 DNA follows: TGCGCCAGCAGTCCGGGACAGGGGTGGTACGAGCAGTACTTC. Translation gives CASSPGQGWYEQYF.

V is TRBV25-1 and J is TRBJ2-7; 9 bases line up with TRBD1. The germline V gene has CDR1 MGHDK and CDR2 SYGVNS. The CDR3 loop spans 14 amino acids. J lost 2 bases, V lost 2 bases, and 1 base had no gene match. The chain's CDR3 is CASSEGTGPYEQYF. The CDR3 DNA is TGTGCCAGCAGTGAAGGGACAGGGCCCTACGAGCAGTACTTC.

V gene TRBV6-5 combines with J gene TRBJ1-5, with TRBD1 as a possible D gene (5 bases). V gave up 0 bases and J gave up 0 bases, with 9 bases separating them. In germline, CDR1 is MNHEY, CDR2 SVGAGI. The CDR3 covers 16 residues. The CDR3 nucleotides read TGTGCCAGCAGTTACTCGGGGCAACCTAGCAATCAGCCCCAGCATTTT. Amino acid sequence: CASSYSGQPSNQPQHF.

The V call is TRBV28, the J call TRBJ2-1; perhaps TRBD2 as D (8 bases). The V gene's germline CDR1 is MDHEN and CDR2 SYDVKM. CDR3 size: 14 residues. Trimming removed 6 bases from V and 3 bases from J, with 12 bases in between. The CDR3 here is CASRQGTSYNEQFF. CDR3 nucleotide sequence: TGTGCCAGCAGACAGGGGACTAGCTACAATGAGCAGTTCTTC.

CDR3 sequence: CASSLVGVGLVETQYF. The DNA for the CDR3 is TGCGCCAGCAGCTTGGTGGGGGTTGGCCTTGTCGAGACCCAGTACTTC. This chain joins TRBV5-1 and TRBJ2-5; D is possibly TRBD1 or TRBD2 (5 bases each). V gave up 0 bases and J gave up 5 bases, with 17 bases separating them. This CDR3 comprises 16 residues. CDR1 is SGHRS, CDR2 YFSETQ, per germline.

The sample holds a few counts of this clone. V and J are TRBV11-2 and TRBJ1-1; no reliable D call. V lost 1 base and J 5 bases, leaving 8 bases between the germline ends. This CDR3 spans 13 amino acids. Germline CDR1 reads SGHAT; CDR2 reads FQNNGV. In DNA, the CDR3 is TGTGCCAGCAGCTTAGGCTTTGAGACTGAAGCTTTCTTT. Amino acids: CASSLGFETEAFF.

This clone was counted a single time. The chain uses TRBV7-9 and TRBJ1-5; no firm D call. Trimming removed 2 bases from V and 4 bases from J, with 6 bases in between. CDR3 length equals 13 residues. Looked up from germline, CDR1 is SEHNR and CDR2 is FQNEAQ (reference sequence). The CDR3 region is CASSLQGNQPQHF. CDR3 in DNA: TGTGCCAGCAGCTTACAAGGAAATCAGCCCCAGCATTTT. Using reference TRBV7-9 and TRBJ1-5 for the parts outside the CDR3, the full variable domain is DTGVSQNPRHKITKRGQNVTFRCDPISEHNRLYWYRQTLGQGPEFLTYFQNEAQLEKSRLLSDRFSAERPKGSFSTLEIQRTEQGDSAMYLCASSLQGNQPQHFGDGTRLSIL.

The chain is built from TRBV2 and TRBJ1-1, with 7 bases identical to TRBD1. From germline, CDR1 is SNHLY and CDR2 FYNNEI. This CDR3 is 14 amino acids long. Trimming cost V 4 bases and J 4 bases; bases outside gene matches: 6. CDR3 loop: CASSGGGTVTEAFF. As DNA, the CDR3 is TGTGCCAGCAGTGGCGGGGGGACAGTCACTGAAGCTTTCTTT.

The genes are TRBV5-1 and TRBJ1-5, with 10 bases that match TRBD1. CDR3 length: 15 amino acids. The V segment lost 4 bases and the J segment 5 bases; nucleotides outside the gene matches: 6. Looked up from germline, CDR1 is SGHRS and CDR2 is YFSETQ. This chain's CDR3 is CASSKTGGKDQPQHF. The CDR3 bases are TGCGCCAGCAGCAAGACAGGGGGCAAGGATCAGCCCCAGCATTTT. The variable domain in full, with the rest retrieved from reference TRBV5-1 and TRBJ1-5, is KAGVTQTPRYLIKTRGQQVTLSCSPISGHRSVSWYQQTPGQGLQFLFEYFSETQRNKGNFPGRFSGRQFSNSRSEMNVSTLELGDSALYLCASSKTGGKDQPQHFGDGTRLSIL.

The chain recombines TRBV19 with TRBJ1-5; TRBD1 matches 9 bases. The CDR3 runs 15 residues. In germline, CDR1 is LNHDA, CDR2 SQIVND (reference sequence). V was clipped by 3 bases and J by 7 bases; unmatched bases: 7. CDR3 sequence reads: CASSIYRGPGQPQHF. The CDR3 DNA sequence: TGTGCCAGTAGTATTTACAGGGGGCCAGGACAGCCCCAGCATTTT.